This entry lists 17 T cell receptor beta chains sequenced from one sample in a study of blood T cell repertoires in COVID-19. Some clones are missing from TCRdb's copy, which holds only in-frame ones; the method was immunoSEQ multiplex PCR. The sample includes under 200,000 clones, around 85% of them seen just once. Sample: peripheral blood. Every receptor here comes from a woman of 80 years or more with acute or convalescent COVID-19.

The chain's CDR3 is CASSESGGTGELFF. The CDR3 DNA follows: TGTGCCAGCAGTGAGAGCGGGGGAACCGGGGAGCTGTTTTTT. This chain connects TRBV2 to TRBJ2-2, with 8 nucleotides matching TRBD2. V shed 3 bases, J shed 5 bases, and the junction held 2 bases outside the gene matches. The CDR3 runs 14 residues. Germline CDR1 SNHLY, CDR2 FYNNEI.

The chain combines TRBV20-1 with TRBJ2-1; possible D gene TRBD2, 5 bases. Looked up from germline, CDR1 is DFQATT and CDR2 is SNEGSKA (reference sequence). V lost 6 bases and J lost 9, with 12 bases in between. The CDR3 consists of 11 residues. The CDR3 reads CSAAFEGEQFF. CDR3 nucleotides: TGCAGTGCGGCCTTCGAGGGTGAGCAGTTCTTC.

For the CDR3, the DNA is TGCGCCAGCAGCCAAGAAGCTGTTTTCACAGATACGCAGTATTTT. Amino acids: CASSQEAVFTDTQYF. The gene calls are TRBV4-1 and TRBJ2-3; D is unresolved. CDR1 and CDR2 from the germline V gene are MGHRA and YSYEKL. The CDR3 is made up of 15 amino acids. Trimming pared 0 bases from V and 2 bases from J, leaving 9 bases between.

This rearrangement joins TRBV5-1 to TRBJ2-2, with 10 positions matching TRBD2. This CDR3 region has 17 residues. From germline, CDR1 is SGHRS and CDR2 YFSETQ. J lost 7 bases, V lost 5 bases, and 14 bases had no gene match. DNA of the CDR3: TGCGCCAGCAGACCCACTAGCGGGGCTACCCGGAGCGGGGAGCTGTTTTTT. Encoded protein: CASRPTSGATRSGELFF.

This rearrangement joins TRBV18 to TRBJ1-2; D perhaps matches TRBD1 (5 bases). The CDR3 extends over 14 amino acids. With 3 bases removed from V and 2 bases from J, the gap between germline ends came to 10 bases. Germline V CDR1 and CDR2: KGHSH, LQKENI. Here the CDR3 reads CASSPAAGNYGYTF. DNA of the CDR3: TGTGCCAGCTCACCCGCGGCAGGGAACTATGGCTACACCTTC.

This sequence joins TRBV20-1 and TRBJ1-2, with 9 bases aligning to TRBD1. Germline trimming cut 6 bases from V and 8 bases from J; bases unmatched to any gene: 4. This CDR3 has 11 residues. Germline CDR1 is DFQATT and CDR2 is SNEGSKA (reference sequence). CDR3 nucleotide sequence: TGCAGTGCCTTCGACAGGGGGGGCTACACCTTC. This translates into CSAFDRGGYTF.

This sequence joins TRBV7-9 and TRBJ2-1; 14 bases line up with TRBD2. The V gene end was trimmed by 5 bases and the J gene end by 8 bases; junction bases not matched to a gene: 8. The germline gives CDR1 SEHNR, CDR2 FQNEAQ (reference sequence). CDR3 length: 16 residues. As DNA, the CDR3 is TGTGCCAGCAGCCCACTTACGACTAGCGGGAGGGATGAGCAGTTCTTC. Residues: CASSPLTTSGRDEQFF.

The gene calls are TRBV6-1 and TRBJ1-3, with a tentative D call TRBD1 (5 bases). V lost 0 bases and J 3 bases, leaving 6 bases between the germline ends. The V gene's germline CDR1 is MNHNS and CDR2 SASEGT. The CDR3 is made up of 14 amino acids. CDR3 region: CASSEAGGGNTIYF. CDR3 nucleotide sequence: TGTGCCAGCAGTGAAGCGGGGGGTGGAAACACCATATATTTT.

This chain connects TRBV7-9 to TRBJ1-1, with 9 bases fitting TRBD1. The V gene end was trimmed by 8 bases and the J gene end by 5 bases; junction bases not matched to a gene: 12. CDR1 and CDR2 (germline): SEHNR, FQNEAQ (reference sequence). The CDR3 spans 15 residues. The CDR3 coding sequence is TGTGCCAGCTGCCGGGGTGGGACAGGGTTAACTGAAGCTTTCTTT. This gives the protein CASCRGGTGLTEAFF. The variable domain in full, completed from reference TRBV7-9 and TRBJ1-1, reads DTGVSQNPRHKITKRGQNVTFRCDPISEHNRLYWYRQTLGQGPEFLTYFQNEAQLEKSRLLSDRFSAERPKGSFSTLEIQRTEQGDSAMYLCASCRGGTGLTEAFFGQGTRLTVV.

The V call is TRBV6-5, the J call TRBJ1-2; unclear D gene. Looked up from germline, CDR1 is MNHEY and CDR2 is SVGAGI. V lost 1 base and J lost 2, with 14 bases in between. The CDR3 covers 16 residues. CDR3 amino acids: CASSYFRRSGNYGYTF. The CDR3 nucleotides read TGTGCCAGCAGTTACTTTCGCAGGTCTGGGAACTATGGCTACACCTTC.

The chain has TRBV5-6 and TRBJ2-2; D gene ambiguous. The CDR3 contains 15 residues. Deletions cut 4 bases from V and 0 bases from J, with 10 bases between. Per germline, CDR1 SGHDT and CDR2 YYEEEE. CDR3 nucleotides: TGTGCCAGCAGCCCTGGGCCTGCGAACACCGGGGAGCTGTTTTTT. Translation: CASSPGPANTGELFF.

There are a few counts of this clone. The chain employs TRBV5-6 and TRBJ1-5; D gene unclear. Trimming removed 0 bases from V and 7 bases from J, with 11 bases in between. The CDR3 sequence is 14 residues long. Germline values: CDR1 SGHDT, CDR2 YYEEEE. The CDR3 region has the DNA TGTGCCAGCAGCTTGGCCCCGGGCGGGCAGCCCCAGCATTTT. It specifies CASSLAPGGQPQHF.

The chain joins TRBV11-2 to TRBJ1-3; perhaps TRBD1 as D (5 bases). The CDR3 is 13 residues long. V lost 8 bases and J lost 3, with 11 bases in between. CDR1 and CDR2 (germline): SGHAT, FQNNGV. The CDR3 here is CASRRDLGNTIYF. CDR3 DNA sequence: TGTGCCAGCCGGCGGGACCTTGGAAACACCATATATTTT. Looking up the rest from reference TRBV11-2 and TRBJ1-3 gives the full variable domain: EAGVAQSPRYKIIEKRQSVAFWCNPISGHATLYWYQQILGQGPKLLIQFQNNGVVDDSQLPKDRFSAERLKGVDSTLKIQPAKLEDSAVYLCASRRDLGNTIYFGEGSWLTVV.

The rearrangement links TRBV7-2 to TRBJ2-5; 8 bases line up with TRBD2. The trim removed 2 bases at V and 5 bases at J, leaving 13 bases unmatched. The CDR3 is 17 residues long. From germline, CDR1 is SGHTA and CDR2 FQGNSA. The CDR3 nucleotides are TGTGCCAGCAGCTTAAATGGAGCGGGGGCCCCGGGGGAGACCCAGTACTTC. Protein product: CASSLNGAGAPGETQYF.

The genes are TRBV5-1 and TRBJ1-3; the match to TRBD1 covers 7 bases. Germline V gene data show CDR1 as SGHRS and CDR2 as YFSETQ. The CDR3 is 14 residues long. J lost 8 bases, V lost 1 base, and 6 bases had no gene match. The CDR3 sequence is CASSLTGAGDTIYF. The CDR3 coding sequence is TGCGCCAGCAGCTTGACAGGGGCAGGGGACACCATATATTTT.

This rearrangement joins TRBV7-2 to TRBJ1-3; D uncertain. Trimming stripped 0 bases from V and 0 bases from J, with 6 bases between. There are 15 residues in the CDR3. Germline V gene sequence: CDR1 SGHTA, CDR2 FQGNSA. CDR3 protein: CASSLALSSGNTIYF. DNA for the CDR3: TGTGCCAGCAGCTTAGCCCTGAGCTCTGGAAACACCATATATTTT.

This chain joins TRBV7-3 and TRBJ2-5; TRBD2 agrees at 11 bases. This CDR3 contains 15 residues. V gave up 3 bases and J gave up 4 bases; unmatched junction bases: 4. Germline V gene data show CDR1 as SGHTA and CDR2 as FQGTGA. The CDR3 loop is CASSLLAGGPETQYF. CDR3 bases: TGTGCCAGCAGCTTGCTAGCGGGAGGCCCAGAGACCCAGTACTTC.